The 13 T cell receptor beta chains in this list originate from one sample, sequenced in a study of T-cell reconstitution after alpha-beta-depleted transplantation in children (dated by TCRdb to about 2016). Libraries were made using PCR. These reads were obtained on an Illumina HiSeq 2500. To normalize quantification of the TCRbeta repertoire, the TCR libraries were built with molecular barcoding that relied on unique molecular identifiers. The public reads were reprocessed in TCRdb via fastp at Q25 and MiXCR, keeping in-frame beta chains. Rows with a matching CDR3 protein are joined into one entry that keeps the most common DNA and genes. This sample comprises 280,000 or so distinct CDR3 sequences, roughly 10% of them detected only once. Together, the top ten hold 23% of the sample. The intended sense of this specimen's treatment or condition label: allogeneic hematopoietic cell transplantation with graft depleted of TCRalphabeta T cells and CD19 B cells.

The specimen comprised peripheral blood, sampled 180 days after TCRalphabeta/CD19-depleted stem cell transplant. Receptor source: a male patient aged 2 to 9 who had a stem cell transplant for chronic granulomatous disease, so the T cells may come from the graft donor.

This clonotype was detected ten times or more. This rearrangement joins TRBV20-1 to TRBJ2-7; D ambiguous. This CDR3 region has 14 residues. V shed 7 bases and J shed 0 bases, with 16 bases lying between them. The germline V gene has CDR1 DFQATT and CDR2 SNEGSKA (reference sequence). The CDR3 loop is CSVIRPKGSYEQYF. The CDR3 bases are TGCAGTGTTATTAGGCCCAAGGGCTCCTACGAGCAGTACTTC.

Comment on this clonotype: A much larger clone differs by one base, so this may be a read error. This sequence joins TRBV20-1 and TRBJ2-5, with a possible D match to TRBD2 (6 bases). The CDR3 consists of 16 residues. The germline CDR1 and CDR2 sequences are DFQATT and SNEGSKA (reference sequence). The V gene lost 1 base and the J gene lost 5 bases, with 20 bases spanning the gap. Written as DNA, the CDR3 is TGCAGTGCTAGAGTTTGGAGACTAGGCGGCTTGGAGACCCAGTACTTC. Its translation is CSARVWRLGGLETQYF.

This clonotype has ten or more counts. CDR3 protein: CASSATQETQYF. Here the CDR3 DNA reads TGTGCCAGCAGTGCTACCCAAGAGACCCAGTACTTC. This chain connects TRBV2 to TRBJ2-5; D gene unclear. The germline gives CDR1 SNHLY, CDR2 FYNNEI. Trimming removed 4 bases from V and 1 base from J, with 4 bases in between. CDR3 length: 12 residues.

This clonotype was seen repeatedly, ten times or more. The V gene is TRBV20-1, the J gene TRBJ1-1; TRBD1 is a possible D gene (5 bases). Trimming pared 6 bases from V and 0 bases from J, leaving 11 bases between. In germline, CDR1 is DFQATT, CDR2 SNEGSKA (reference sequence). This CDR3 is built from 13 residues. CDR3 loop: CSALRGMNTEAFF. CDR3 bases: TGCAGTGCATTAAGGGGAATGAACACTGAAGCTTTCTTT.

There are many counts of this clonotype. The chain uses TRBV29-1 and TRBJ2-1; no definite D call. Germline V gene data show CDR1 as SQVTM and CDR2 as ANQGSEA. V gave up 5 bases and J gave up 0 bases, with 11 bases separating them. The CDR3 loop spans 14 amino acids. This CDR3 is CSVFLANSYNEQFF. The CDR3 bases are TGCAGCGTTTTCTTGGCGAACTCCTACAATGAGCAGTTCTTC.

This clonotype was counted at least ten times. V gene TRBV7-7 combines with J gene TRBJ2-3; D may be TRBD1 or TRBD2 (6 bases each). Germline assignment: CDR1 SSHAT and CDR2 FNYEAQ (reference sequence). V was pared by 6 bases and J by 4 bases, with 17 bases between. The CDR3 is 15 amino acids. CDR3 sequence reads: CASSPSQRGADTQYF. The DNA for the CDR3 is TGTGCCAGCAGTCCAAGTCAAAGGGGGGCAGATACGCAGTATTTT.

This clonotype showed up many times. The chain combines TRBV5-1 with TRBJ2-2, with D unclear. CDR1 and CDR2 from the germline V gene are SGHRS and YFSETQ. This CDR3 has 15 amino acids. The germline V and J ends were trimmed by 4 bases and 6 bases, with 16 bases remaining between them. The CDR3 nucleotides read TGCGCCAGCAGCCTGGTCCTCCCAGGTTCCGGGGAGCTGTTTTTT. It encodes CASSLVLPGSGELFF.

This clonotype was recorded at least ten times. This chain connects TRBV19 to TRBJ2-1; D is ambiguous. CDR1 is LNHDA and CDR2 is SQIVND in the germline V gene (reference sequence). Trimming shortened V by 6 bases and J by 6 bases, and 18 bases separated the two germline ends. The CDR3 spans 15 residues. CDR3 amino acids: CASRRARSLPNEQFF. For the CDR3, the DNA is TGTGCCAGTAGGCGAGCTAGATCCCTCCCCAATGAGCAGTTCTTC.

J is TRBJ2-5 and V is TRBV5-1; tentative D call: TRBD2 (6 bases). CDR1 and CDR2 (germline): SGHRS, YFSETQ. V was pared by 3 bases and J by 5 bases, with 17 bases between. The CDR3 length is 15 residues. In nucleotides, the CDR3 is TGCGCCAGCAGCTACGGGGGAGCGCTAGGGGAGACCCAGTACTTC. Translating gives CASSYGGALGETQYF.

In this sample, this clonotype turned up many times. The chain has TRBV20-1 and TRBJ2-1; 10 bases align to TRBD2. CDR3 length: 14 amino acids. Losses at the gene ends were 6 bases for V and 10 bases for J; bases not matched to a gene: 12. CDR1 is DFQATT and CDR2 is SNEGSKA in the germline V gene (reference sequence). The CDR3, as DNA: TGCAGTGCAACTAGCGGGAATATTCCATTCGAGCAGTTCTTC. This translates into CSATSGNIPFEQFF.

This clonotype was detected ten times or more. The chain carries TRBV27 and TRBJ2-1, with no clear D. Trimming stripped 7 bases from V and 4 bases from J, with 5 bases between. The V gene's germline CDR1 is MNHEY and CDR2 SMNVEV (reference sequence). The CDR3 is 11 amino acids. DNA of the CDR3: TGTGCCAGCACAAAATACAATGAGCAGTTCTTC. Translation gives CASTKYNEQFF.

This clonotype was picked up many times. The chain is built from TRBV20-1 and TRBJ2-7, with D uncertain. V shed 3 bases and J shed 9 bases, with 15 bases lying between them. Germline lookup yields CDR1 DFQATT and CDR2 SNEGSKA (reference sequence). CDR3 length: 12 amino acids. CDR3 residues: CSARLLNRGQYF. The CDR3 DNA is TGCAGTGCTAGGCTACTTAACCGCGGGCAGTACTTC.

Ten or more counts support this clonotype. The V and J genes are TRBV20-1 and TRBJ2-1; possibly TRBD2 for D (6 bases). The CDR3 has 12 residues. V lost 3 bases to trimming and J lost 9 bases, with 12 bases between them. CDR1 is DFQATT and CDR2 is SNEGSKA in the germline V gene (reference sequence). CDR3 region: CSASRRVSEQFF. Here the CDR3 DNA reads TGCAGTGCTAGTAGGAGGGTCAGTGAGCAGTTCTTC.